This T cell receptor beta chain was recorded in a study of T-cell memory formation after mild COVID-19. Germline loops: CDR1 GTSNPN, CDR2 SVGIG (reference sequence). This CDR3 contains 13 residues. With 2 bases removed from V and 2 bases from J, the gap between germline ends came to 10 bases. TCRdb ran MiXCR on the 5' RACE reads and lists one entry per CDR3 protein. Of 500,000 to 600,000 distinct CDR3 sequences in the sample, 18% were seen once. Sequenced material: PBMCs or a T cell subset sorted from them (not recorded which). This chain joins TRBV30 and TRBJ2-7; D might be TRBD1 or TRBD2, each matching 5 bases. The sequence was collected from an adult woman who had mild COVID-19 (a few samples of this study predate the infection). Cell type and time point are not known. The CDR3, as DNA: TGTGCCTGGAGTATTGGGACCGCCTACGAGCAGTACTTC. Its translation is CAWSIGTAYEQYF. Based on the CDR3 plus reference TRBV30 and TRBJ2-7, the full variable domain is SQTIHQWPATLVQPVGSPLSLECTVEGTSNPNLYWYRQAAGRGLQLLFYSVGIGQISSEVPQNLSASRPQDRQFILSSKKLLLSDSGFYLCAWSIGTAYEQYFGPGTRLTVT.